Sequencing of this T cell receptor (beta chain) was carried out in a study of spatial heterogeneity in lung cancer (dated by TCRdb to between 2018 and 2021). At the level of the whole study: Beta-chain transcripts were consistently detected in greater numbers than alpha-chain transcripts, which likely reflects a higher abundance of beta-chain transcripts. In tumor regions, TCR transcript counts showed a strong correlation with a T cell transcriptional module score from matched bulk RNA-seq. In the raw uncorrected reads, each unique combination of TCR and UMI appeared more than ten times on average. The study quantitatively compared TCR alpha and beta repertoires across multiple tumor regions, matched nontumor lung and blood in non-small cell lung cancer. TCR repertoire features were related to nonsynonymous mutation counts determined by whole-exome sequencing of tumor tissue. At surgery, both alpha and beta chains were TCR-sequenced in more than 200 tumor regions, fewer than 65 matched nontumor lung samples and a few dozen PBMC samples. The paper's findings and limits, for the study overall: Estimated TCR-seq coverage of tumor T cells was only around 6.7% for alpha chains and about 14% for beta chains. Additional single-cell paired TCR alpha and beta sequencing was considered necessary to confirm, at a functional level, the hypothesis that regional TCRs recognize regional mutations. A correlation was observed between the number of expanded intratumoral alpha and beta TCRs and the tumor nonsynonymous mutation count. The count of ubiquitous expanded TCRs correlated with the count of ubiquitous nonsynonymous mutations, and the count of regional expanded TCRs correlated with the count of regional nonsynonymous mutations.

The sample's time point label, in plain terms: sample taken at primary tumor resection. Donors were 65 to 85 patients with early-stage, untreated non-small cell lung cancer from the lung TRACERx cohort. Without any cell sorting, TCR sequencing was performed on whole RNA extracted either from tumor and nontumor lung tissue or from cryopreserved PBMC samples. Patients were selected for TCR sequencing only if sufficient RNA was available from at least two tumor regions. Before selection, tumor and adjacent nontumor lung specimens were reviewed by a lung pathologist. The table lists this clonotype with many counts. This clone's antigen is unknown. No base qualities exist here, and no much larger clone lies one base off it. From the cysteine up to the phenylalanine, the CDR3 has a length of 12 residues. Only the CDR3 part of the read is kept: 36 bases, read in frame from the first base. CDR1 GTSNPN and CDR2 SVGIG were looked up in the germline V gene (reference sequence). V is pared back by 1 base and J by 6 bases, with 9 bases lying between the germline termini.

Library preparation was by 5' RACE. TCRdb names NextSeq 500 as the instrument used. The TCR library protocol attached a unique molecular identifier to each TCR cDNA molecule to allow correction of PCR and sequencing errors. Turning to the authors' computational methods: TCR identification, UMI-based error correction and CDR3 extraction were all carried out with Decombinator tools. Expanded TCRs were defined as those above a frequency of 2 per 1,000, corresponding to the top 1% of the tumor frequency distribution. Expanded tumor TCRs were classed as regional if statistically deemed absent (corrected P<0.05) from at least one tumor region, otherwise ubiquitous. Each repertoire was subsampled 100 times to 5,000 TCRs, after which Renyi diversity was computed with the R vegan package. CDR3 similarity networks were built from amino acid triplet string-kernel similarity, with CDR3s being connected when pairwise similarity was above 0.82. The public sequencing data were trimmed at Q25 with fastp and processed into clonotypes with MiXCR by TCRdb, which kept only in-frame beta chains. Every entry covers one CDR3 protein and lists the most common genes and DNA from its rows. V and J calls and clone size were set by TCRdb, not the authors. The table for this sample lists some 14,000 distinct CDR3 sequences; around 5.6% of them were counted only once. The ten largest clones add up to over 8.5% of the sample.

Sequenced material: lung tumor tissue, taken at surgery. This receptor was obtained from a female donor with early-stage non-small cell lung cancer. The sequence is built from TRBV30 and TRBJ1-2; there is no confident call for the D gene. In nucleotide form, the sequence is TGTGCCTGGAGTGACCGCGATGATGGCTACACCTTC. Its protein is CAWSDRDDGYTF.